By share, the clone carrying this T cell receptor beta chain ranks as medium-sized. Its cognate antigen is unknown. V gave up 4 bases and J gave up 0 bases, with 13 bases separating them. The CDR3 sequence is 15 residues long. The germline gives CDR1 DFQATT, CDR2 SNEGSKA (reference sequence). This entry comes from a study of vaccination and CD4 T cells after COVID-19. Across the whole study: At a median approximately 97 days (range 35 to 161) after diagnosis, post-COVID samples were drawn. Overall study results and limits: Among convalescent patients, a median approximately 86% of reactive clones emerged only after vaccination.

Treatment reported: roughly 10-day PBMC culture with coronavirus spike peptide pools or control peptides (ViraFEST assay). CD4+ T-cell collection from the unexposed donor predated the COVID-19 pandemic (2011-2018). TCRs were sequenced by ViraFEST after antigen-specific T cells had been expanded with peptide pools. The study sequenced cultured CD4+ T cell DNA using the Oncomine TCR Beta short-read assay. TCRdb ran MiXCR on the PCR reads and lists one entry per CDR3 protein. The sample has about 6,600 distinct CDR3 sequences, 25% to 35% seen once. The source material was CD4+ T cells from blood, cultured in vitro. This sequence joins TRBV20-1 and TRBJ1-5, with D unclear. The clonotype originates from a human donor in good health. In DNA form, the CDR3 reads TGCAGTGCTACCAAATCCGGAGATAGCAATCAGCCCCAGCATTTT. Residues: CSATKSGDSNQPQHF.